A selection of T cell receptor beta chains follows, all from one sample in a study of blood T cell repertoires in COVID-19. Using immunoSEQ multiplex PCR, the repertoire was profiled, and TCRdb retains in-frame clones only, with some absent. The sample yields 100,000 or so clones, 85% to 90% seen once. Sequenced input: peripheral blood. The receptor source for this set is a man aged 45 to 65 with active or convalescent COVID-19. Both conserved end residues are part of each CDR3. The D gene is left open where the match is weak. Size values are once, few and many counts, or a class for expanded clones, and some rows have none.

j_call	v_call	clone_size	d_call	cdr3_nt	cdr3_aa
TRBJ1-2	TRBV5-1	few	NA	TGCGCCAGCAGCTACTCCCAGGGTACCTATGGCTACACCTTC	CASSYSQGTYGYTF
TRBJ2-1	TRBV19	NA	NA	TGTGCCAGTAGTGAGGGTTGGGATGAGCAGTTCTTC	CASSEGWDEQFF
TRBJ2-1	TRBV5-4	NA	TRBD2	TGTGCCAGCAGCTTGGGACCTAGCGGCCACAATGAGCAGTTCTTC	CASSLGPSGHNEQFF
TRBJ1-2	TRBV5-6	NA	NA	TGTGCCAGCAGCCGCGACAGTTTACATGGCTACACCTTC	CASSRDSLHGYTF
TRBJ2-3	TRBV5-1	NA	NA	TGCGCCAGCAGCCCCCAGGGTCCAGATACGCAGTATTTT	CASSPQGPDTQYF
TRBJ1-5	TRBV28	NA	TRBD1	TGTGCCAGCAGTGGCGGGACAGGGGGCCTCGGTTCGGTTAGGAATCAGCCCCAGCATTTT	CASSGGTGGLGSVRNQPQHF
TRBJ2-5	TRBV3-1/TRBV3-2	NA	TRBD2	TGTGCCAGCAGCCAAGAGACTAGCGGGTGGGAGACCCAGTACTTC	CASSQETSGWETQYF
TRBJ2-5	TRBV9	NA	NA	TGTGCCAGCAGCGTGTCAGGGGATATGAGGGAGACCCAGTACTTC	CASSVSGDMRETQYF
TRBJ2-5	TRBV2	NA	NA	TGTGCCAGCAGTGAAGCAGCCAGGAGGTACCAAGAGACCCAGTACTTC	CASSEAARRYQETQYF
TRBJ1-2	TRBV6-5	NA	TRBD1	TGTGCCAGCAGCGGCGAAGGACAGGGGTTTGGCTACACCTTC	CASSGEGQGFGYTF
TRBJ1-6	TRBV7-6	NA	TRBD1	TGTGCCAGCAGCGCCTACAGGGGACCACCCCTCCACTTT	CASSAYRGPPLHF
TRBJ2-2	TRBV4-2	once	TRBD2	TGTGCCAGCAGCCAAGGGAGCGGGGGGGCTTTTATGACCGGGGAGCTGTTTTTT	CASSQGSGGAFMTGELFF
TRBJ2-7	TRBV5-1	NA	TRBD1	TGCGCCAGCAGGGACAGGGGTACGGAGTACGAGCAGTACTTC	CASRDRGTEYEQYF
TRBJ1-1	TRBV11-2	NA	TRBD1	TGTGCCAGCAGCTTAGATGTTTCGCAGGGGGACACTGAAGCTTTCTTT	CASSLDVSQGDTEAFF
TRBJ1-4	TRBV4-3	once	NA	TGCGCCAGCAGCCAAGAAGCAGGAGAAAAACTGTTTTTT	CASSQEAGEKLFF
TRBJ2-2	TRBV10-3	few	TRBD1	TGTGCCATCAGTGGGACAGGGGGGAACACCGGGGAGCTGTTTTTT	CAISGTGGNTGELFF
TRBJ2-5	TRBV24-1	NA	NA	TGTGCCACCAGTGATTTGCCCCAGGGAAACGGAGAGACCCAGTACTTC	CATSDLPQGNGETQYF
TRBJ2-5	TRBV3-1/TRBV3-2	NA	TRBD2	TGTGCCAGCAGCCAAGGGACCGGGACTAGCGTGACCCAGTACTTC	CASSQGTGTSVTQYF
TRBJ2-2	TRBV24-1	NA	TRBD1	TGTGCCACCAGTGATTTTATAGGGGGCGCGGCCGGGGAGCTGTTTTTT	CATSDFIGGAAGELFF
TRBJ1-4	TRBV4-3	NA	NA	TGCGCCAGCAGCCGACAAGAGGGAACTAATGAAAAACTGTTTTTT	CASSRQEGTNEKLFF
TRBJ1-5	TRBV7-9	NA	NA	TGTGCCAGCAGTTCAGGAGGGATTCAGCCCCAGCATTTT	CASSSGGIQPQHF
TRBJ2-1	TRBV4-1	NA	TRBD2	TGCGCCAGCAGCCAGAGGACTAGCGGGGGGGACTCCTACAATGAGCAGTTCTTC	CASSQRTSGGDSYNEQFF
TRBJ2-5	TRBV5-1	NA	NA	TGCGCCAGCAGCTTGGCCGGTGTGGCAGGAGGAAAGACCCAGTACTTC	CASSLAGVAGGKTQYF
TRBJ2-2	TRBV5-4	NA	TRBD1	TGTGCCAGCAGCCCGGACAGGGCGGTCACCGGGGAGCTGTTTTTT	CASSPDRAVTGELFF
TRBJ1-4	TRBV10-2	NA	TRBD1	TGCGCCAGCATCCCGGGGACAGGGGACGGGGAAAAACTGTTTTTT	CASIPGTGDGEKLFF
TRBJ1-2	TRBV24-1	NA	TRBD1	TGTGCCACCGGAACACTTCGGGACAGGGGAATCGGGAACTATGGCTACACCTTC	CATGTLRDRGIGNYGYTF
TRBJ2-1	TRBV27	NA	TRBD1	TGTGCCAGCAATACCGCCGGGACAGGGTTCAGAAGTGAGCAGTTCTTC	CASNTAGTGFRSEQFF
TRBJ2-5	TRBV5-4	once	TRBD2	TGTGCCAGCAGCTTGGTTTCGGGAGGGGAGACCCAGTACTTC	CASSLVSGGETQYF
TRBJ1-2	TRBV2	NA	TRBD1	TGTGCCAGCAGTGGAAAAGACAGGGACTATGGCTACACCTTC	CASSGKDRDYGYTF
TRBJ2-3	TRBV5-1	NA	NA	TGCGCCAGCAGCTTGGCCCGGGTCGGTGGCACAGATACGCAGTATTTT	CASSLARVGGTDTQYF
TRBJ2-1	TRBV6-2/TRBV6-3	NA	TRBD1	TGTGCCAGCAGTTATCGGGCCGCTTCGGACAGGGTCTACAATGAGCAGTTCTTC	CASSYRAASDRVYNEQFF
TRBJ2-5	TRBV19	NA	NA	TGTGCCAGTAGTATTCGCAGAAAAGAGACCCAGTACTTC	CASSIRRKETQYF
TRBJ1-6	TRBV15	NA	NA	TGTGCCACCAGCAGAGATGGGCAGGTATATTATAATTCACCCCTCCACTTT	CATSRDGQVYYNSPLHF
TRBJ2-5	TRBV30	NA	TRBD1	TGTGCCTGGAGTAGGACAGGGGGCGCGGAGACCCAGTACTTC	CAWSRTGGAETQYF
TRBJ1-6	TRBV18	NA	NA	TGTGCCAGCTCTTATCGGACAGACGATTCACCCCTCCACTTT	CASSYRTDDSPLHF
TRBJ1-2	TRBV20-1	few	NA	TGCACCAGCCCCGGGGAGAGTGGCTACACCTTC	CTSPGESGYTF
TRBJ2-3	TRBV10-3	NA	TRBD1	TGTGCCATCAGTGATTTAGGACAGGGCACAGATACGCAGTATTTT	CAISDLGQGTDTQYF
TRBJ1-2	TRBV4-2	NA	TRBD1	TGTGCCAGCAGCCAAGATCGGTACGGAACAGGGGCTGTCTATGGCTACACCTTC	CASSQDRYGTGAVYGYTF
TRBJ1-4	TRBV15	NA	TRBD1	TGTGCCACCAGCAGGGAAGGGACAGCAACTAATGAAAAACTGTTTTTT	CATSREGTATNEKLFF
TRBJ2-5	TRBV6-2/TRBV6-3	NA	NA	TGTGCCAGCAGTTACGGATGGGGGCGAAGTGAGACCCAGTACTTC	CASSYGWGRSETQYF
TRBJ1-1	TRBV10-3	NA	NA	TGTGCCATCAGTGACCCCGGAGGTGGGGCTGAAGCTTTCTTT	CAISDPGGGAEAFF
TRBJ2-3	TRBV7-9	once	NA	TGTGCCAGCAGCTTAGGAGGGTTAACAGATACGCAGTATTTT	CASSLGGLTDTQYF
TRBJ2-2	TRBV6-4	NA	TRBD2	TGTGCCAGCCGTAACGACCGGACTAGTCGGAAGGGCACCGGGGAGCTGTTTTTT	CASRNDRTSRKGTGELFF
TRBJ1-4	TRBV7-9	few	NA	TGTGCCAGCAGCTTAGTCAGGGATCTGTTTTTT	CASSLVRDLFF
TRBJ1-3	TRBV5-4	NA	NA	TGTGCCAGCAGCTTGGCGGCCGACCGGGGGAACACCATATATTTT	CASSLAADRGNTIYF
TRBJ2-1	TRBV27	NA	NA	TGTGCCAGCTCCTTGGAGGGGAGCTCCTACAATGAGCAGTTCTTC	CASSLEGSSYNEQFF
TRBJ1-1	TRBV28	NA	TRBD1	TGTGCCATACAGGGACAGAAAATCACTGAAGCTTTCTTT	CAIQGQKITEAFF
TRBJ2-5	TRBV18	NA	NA	TGTGCCAGCTCACCTCTACAGGGTCCCCAAGAGACCCAGTACTTC	CASSPLQGPQETQYF
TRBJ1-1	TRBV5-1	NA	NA	TGCGCCAGCAGGCCACCGGGGGTTATGAACACTGAAGCTTTCTTT	CASRPPGVMNTEAFF
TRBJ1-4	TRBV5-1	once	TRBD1	TGCGCCAGCAGAAACCAGGGGGCAAAAAATGAAAAACTGTTTTTT	CASRNQGAKNEKLFF
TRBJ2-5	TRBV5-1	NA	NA	TGCGCCAGCAGCGCGGAAGAGACCCAGTACTTC	CASSAEETQYF
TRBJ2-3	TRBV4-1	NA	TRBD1	TGCGCCAGCAGCCTCCAGGGGGCAGGAGATACGCAGTATTTT	CASSLQGAGDTQYF
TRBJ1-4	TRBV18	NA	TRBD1	TGTGCCAGCTCACCACAGGGGGCGCGGAATGAAAAACTGTTTTTT	CASSPQGARNEKLFF
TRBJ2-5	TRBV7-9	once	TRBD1	TGTGCCAGCAGCAAGGGACAGTCCAAAGAGACCCAGTACTTC	CASSKGQSKETQYF
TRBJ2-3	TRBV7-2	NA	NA	TGTGCCAGCAGCTTGATAGGGACACCTACAGATACGCAGTATTTT	CASSLIGTPTDTQYF